This TCR beta chain came from a study of response to subunit inactivated influenza vaccine. Study-wide points: The authors offered the suggestion that each seasonal influenza vaccination recruits few new T cells.

The CDR3 runs to 12 residues. CDR1 SQVTM and CDR2 ANQGSEA come from the germline V gene. V lost 7 bases and J 0 bases, leaving 10 bases between the germline ends. TCRdb recomputed calls from the RT-PCR reads with MiXCR, one row per CDR3 protein. Counted here are 300,000 to 350,000 distinct CDR3 sequences, 20% to 25% occurring once; the ten biggest clones make up approximately 10%. Regarding this clonotype: Its antigen is currently unknown.

This rearrangement joins TRBV29-1 to TRBJ2-7; no clear D. The specimen comprised PBMCs from blood, sampled about 20 months after vaccination. The TCR sequence derives from a man aged 50-75 years who received an inactivated influenza vaccine. The CDR3 region is CSGGDNSYEQYF. Here the CDR3 DNA reads TGCAGCGGCGGAGACAACTCCTACGAGCAGTACTTC.